One sample yielded the 9 T cell receptor beta chains listed below, sequenced in a study of shared clonotypes between healthy human individuals. TCRdb's copy holds only in-frame clones and misses some; the assay was immunoSEQ multiplex PCR. The table includes over a million clones, around 78% detected once. The sequenced sample consisted of memory CD4+ T cells from PBMCs. Subset indicated: CD45RA-negative fraction. The origin of the receptors is a man aged 18 to 29 in good health. Some clones in this sample may be carry-over from other donors' samples.

This clone was found once. This chain joins TRBV9 and TRBJ1-1, with D possibly being TRBD1 (5 bases). Germline V gives CDR1 SGDLS, CDR2 YYNGEE. The CDR3 covers 12 residues. The germline V and J ends were trimmed by 3 bases and 10 bases, with 13 bases remaining between them. CDR3 sequence reads: CASSALGAAAFF. The CDR3 coding sequence is TGTGCCAGCAGCGCCCTCGGGGCGGCAGCTTTCTTT.

This rearrangement joins TRBV6-5 to TRBJ1-1; weak D call: TRBD1 (6 bases). Germline loops: CDR1 MNHEY, CDR2 SVGAGI. The CDR3 is made up of 15 amino acids. The V end was cut by 7 bases, the J end by 7 bases, with 22 bases between. CDR3 in amino acids: CASMNGDIGSLEAFF. The CDR3 coding sequence is TGTGCCAGCATGAACGGGGACATTGGTAGTCTTGAAGCTTTCTTT.

The chain has TRBV28 and TRBJ1-2, with D uncertain. V was trimmed by 2 bases and J by 4 bases, leaving 11 bases between them. Germline V gives CDR1 MDHEN, CDR2 SYDVKM. The CDR3 totals 14 residues. The DNA for the CDR3 is TGTGCCAGCAGTTTACGGGGTTCTTTCTATGGCTACACCTTC. It encodes CASSLRGSFYGYTF.

As regards this clone: This specimen includes other DNA sequences encoding the same CDR3. This chain connects TRBV28 to TRBJ2-7; D unresolved. Germline V gene lookup returns CDR1 MDHEN and CDR2 SYDVKM. This CDR3 is 11 amino acids long. Trimming took 5 bases from V and 4 from J, leaving 6 bases between them. CDR3 protein: CASSLRYEQYF. In nucleotides, the CDR3 is TGTGCCAGCAGTCTGAGATACGAGCAGTACTTC.

Turning to this clone: The sample contains more than one DNA sequence encoding this CDR3. The V and J genes are TRBV7-8 and TRBJ1-1; the match to TRBD1 covers 8 bases. The germline CDR1 and CDR2 sequences are SGHVS and FQNEAQ. CDR3 length: 14 residues. The junction had 2 bases not matched to a gene; V was cut back by 2 bases and J by 3 bases. The CDR3, as DNA: TGTGCCAGCAGCTTATCAGGGGGCGACACTGAAGCTTTCTTT. It yields the protein CASSLSGGDTEAFF.

The rearrangement links TRBV19 to TRBJ2-1, with D possibly TRBD2 on 5 matching bases. The CDR3 length is 16 residues. Deletions cut 5 bases from V and 0 bases from J, with 14 bases between. CDR1 and CDR2 (germline): LNHDA, SQIVND (reference sequence). CDR3 sequence reads: CASSGQRASSYNEQFF. CDR3 nucleotides: TGTGCCAGTAGTGGCCAGAGGGCGAGCTCCTACAATGAGCAGTTCTTC. The entire variable domain, with the rest obtained from reference TRBV19 and TRBJ2-1, is as follows: DGGITQSPKYLFRKEGQNVTLSCEQNLNHDAMYWYRQDPGQGLRLIYYSQIVNDFQKGDIAEGYSVSREKKESFPLTVTSAQKNPTAFYLCASSGQRASSYNEQFFGPGTRLTVL.

The chain carries TRBV5-1 and TRBJ1-3, with 8 nucleotides matching TRBD1. V was pared by 0 bases and J by 4 bases, with 3 bases of the junction left unmatched. CDR3 length: 15 amino acids. Germline CDR1 and CDR2: SGHRS and YFSETQ. The CDR3 reads CASSLGQGPGNTIYF. The CDR3 DNA follows: TGCGCCAGCAGCTTGGGACAGGGGCCAGGAAACACCATATATTTT.

This chain joins TRBV6-6 and TRBJ2-6; no firm D call. V was clipped by 5 bases and J by 0 bases, with 8 bases between them. This CDR3 comprises 15 residues. CDR1 and CDR2 from the germline V gene are MNHNY and SVGAGI (reference sequence). CDR3 sequence (DNA): TGTGCCAGCAGTGCCGTATCCTCTGGGGCCAACGTCCTGACTTTC. Residues: CASSAVSSGANVLTF.

V usage is TRBV5-1 and J usage is TRBJ2-3, with 7 bases matching TRBD1. The germline V gene has CDR1 SGHRS and CDR2 YFSETQ. There are 15 residues in the CDR3. Trimming removed 5 bases from V and 2 bases from J; junction bases left unmatched: 8. CDR3 protein: CASRPGDRVTDTQYF. The CDR3 nucleotides are TGCGCCAGCAGACCTGGAGACAGGGTCACAGATACGCAGTATTTT.